This is a list of T cell receptor beta chains from one sample in a study of blood T cell repertoires in COVID-19. The repertoire was sequenced with immunoSEQ multiplex PCR; TCRdb's copy has only in-frame clones and lacks some. The table has hundreds of thousands of clones, approximately 86% seen once; the top ten hold approximately 4.1%. Sequenced sample: peripheral blood. These receptors originate from a woman aged 45-59 years with active or convalescent COVID-19. CDR3s include the opening cysteine and the closing phenylalanine or tryptophan. The order of the fields is J gene, clone size, D gene, V gene, CDR3 protein, CDR3 DNA. A D gene is named only where the DNA matches it firmly. Some rows mark clone size as missing; the rest say once, few, many or name a class of expanded clone.

J gene: TRBJ1-2; clone size: .; D gene: .; V gene: TRBV27; CDR3 protein: CASSLQGDGYTF; CDR3 DNA: TGTGCCAGCAGTTTGCAGGGCGATGGCTACACCTTC
J gene: TRBJ2-1; clone size: few; D gene: TRBD2; V gene: TRBV4-2; CDR3 protein: CASSLRTSGSSYNEQFF; CDR3 DNA: TGTGCCAGCAGCCTACGGACTAGCGGGAGCTCCTACAATGAGCAGTTCTTC
J gene: TRBJ2-1; clone size: .; D gene: TRBD2; V gene: TRBV18; CDR3 protein: CASSPTSGSYNEQFF; CDR3 DNA: TGTGCCAGCTCACCGACTAGCGGGAGCTACAATGAGCAGTTCTTC
J gene: TRBJ2-2; clone size: .; D gene: .; V gene: TRBV5-1; CDR3 protein: CASSKEAGWNTGELFF; CDR3 DNA: TGCGCCAGCAGCAAAGAGGCGGGCTGGAACACCGGGGAGCTGTTTTTT
J gene: TRBJ1-5; clone size: .; D gene: TRBD1; V gene: TRBV28; CDR3 protein: CASSSQGAGNQPQHF; CDR3 DNA: TGTGCCAGCAGTTCACAGGGGGCTGGCAATCAGCCCCAGCATTTT
J gene: TRBJ1-5; clone size: .; D gene: .; V gene: TRBV28; CDR3 protein: CASSLSRAPTRNQPQHF; CDR3 DNA: TGTGCCAGCAGTTTGTCCAGGGCCCCTACGCGCAATCAGCCCCAGCATTTT
J gene: TRBJ1-2; clone size: .; D gene: .; V gene: TRBV11-2; CDR3 protein: CASSFGQGNTF; CDR3 DNA: .
J gene: TRBJ1-1; clone size: .; D gene: .; V gene: TRBV5-1; CDR3 protein: CASSLQRGGYTEAFF; CDR3 DNA: TGCGCCAGCAGCCTCCAGAGGGGGGGCTACACTGAAGCTTTCTTT
J gene: TRBJ2-7; clone size: .; D gene: .; V gene: TRBV5-6; CDR3 protein: CASSSTGSLQYF; CDR3 DNA: TGTGCCAGCAGCTCGACAGGCTCTCTCCAGTACTTC
J gene: TRBJ1-1; clone size: .; D gene: TRBD1; V gene: TRBV9; CDR3 protein: CASSGQGSEAFF; CDR3 DNA: TGTGCCAGCAGCGGACAGGGATCTGAAGCTTTCTTT
J gene: TRBJ1-1; clone size: .; D gene: TRBD1; V gene: TRBV7-8; CDR3 protein: CASSGRQGGTEAFF; CDR3 DNA: TGTGCCAGCAGCGGCCGACAGGGGGGCACTGAAGCTTTCTTT
J gene: TRBJ1-2; clone size: .; D gene: .; V gene: TRBV7-9; CDR3 protein: CASSTRGEGVAIDGYTF; CDR3 DNA: TGTGCCAGCAGCACCAGAGGGGAGGGAGTTGCCATCGATGGCTACACCTTC
J gene: TRBJ2-1; clone size: .; D gene: TRBD2; V gene: TRBV12-5; CDR3 protein: CASGFFLAEGYNEQFF; CDR3 DNA: TGTGCTAGTGGTTTTTTTCTAGCGGAGGGGTACAATGAGCAGTTCTTC
J gene: TRBJ2-1; clone size: .; D gene: TRBD1; V gene: TRBV5-1; CDR3 protein: CASSLATGSHYNEQFF; CDR3 DNA: TGCGCCAGCAGCTTGGCGACAGGGTCCCACTACAATGAGCAGTTCTTC
J gene: TRBJ1-1; clone size: .; D gene: .; V gene: TRBV12-3/TRBV12-4; CDR3 protein: CASSKHANTEAFF; CDR3 DNA: TGTGCCAGCAGTAAACATGCGAACACTGAAGCTTTCTTT
J gene: TRBJ2-4; clone size: .; D gene: TRBD1; V gene: TRBV18; CDR3 protein: CASSPPLEDREWRSNIQYF; CDR3 DNA: TGTGCCAGCTCACCACCTTTGGAGGACAGGGAATGGCGTTCGAACATTCAGTACTTC
J gene: TRBJ1-1; clone size: once; D gene: .; V gene: TRBV6-5; CDR3 protein: CASTGVGTEAFF; CDR3 DNA: TGTGCCAGCACAGGGGTAGGGACTGAAGCTTTCTTT
J gene: TRBJ1-2; clone size: .; D gene: TRBD1; V gene: TRBV3-1/TRBV3-2; CDR3 protein: CASSSTGGLYGYTF; CDR3 DNA: TGTGCCAGCAGTTCTACAGGGGGCCTCTATGGCTACACCTTC
J gene: TRBJ1-5; clone size: .; D gene: TRBD1; V gene: TRBV7-8; CDR3 protein: CASSLAGQVNQPQHF; CDR3 DNA: TGTGCCAGCAGCTTAGCGGGACAGGTCAATCAGCCCCAGCATTTT
J gene: TRBJ2-5; clone size: .; D gene: TRBD1; V gene: TRBV28; CDR3 protein: CASSFAGGPVVYETQYF; CDR3 DNA: TGTGCCAGCAGTTTCGCAGGGGGCCCGGTTGTGTACGAGACCCAGTACTTC
J gene: TRBJ2-2; clone size: .; D gene: .; V gene: TRBV7-9; CDR3 protein: CASTPRQGPYTGELFF; CDR3 DNA: TGTGCCAGCACCCCCCGGCAGGGGCCATACACCGGGGAGCTGTTTTTT
J gene: TRBJ1-2; clone size: .; D gene: .; V gene: TRBV2; CDR3 protein: CASSEGGVNYGYTF; CDR3 DNA: TGTGCCAGCAGTGAAGGGGGAGTTAACTATGGCTACACCTTC
J gene: TRBJ1-5; clone size: once; D gene: TRBD1; V gene: TRBV4-2; CDR3 protein: CASSQDPQQGAPQPQHF; CDR3 DNA: TGTGCCAGCAGCCAAGATCCCCAGCAGGGGGCCCCCCAGCCCCAGCATTTT
J gene: TRBJ2-1; clone size: .; D gene: TRBD2; V gene: TRBV3-1/TRBV3-2; CDR3 protein: CASNGGGPSSRQFF; CDR3 DNA: TGTGCCAGCAATGGGGGAGGGCCTAGCTCTAGGCAGTTCTTC
J gene: TRBJ1-2; clone size: .; D gene: TRBD1; V gene: TRBV2; CDR3 protein: CASVTGADYGYTF; CDR3 DNA: TGTGCCAGCGTAACAGGGGCGGACTATGGCTACACCTTC
J gene: TRBJ1-5; clone size: .; D gene: TRBD1; V gene: TRBV4-1; CDR3 protein: CASSRGTGTYQPQHF; CDR3 DNA: TGCGCCAGCAGCCGGGGGACAGGGACCTATCAGCCCCAGCATTTT
J gene: TRBJ2-3; clone size: .; D gene: .; V gene: TRBV5-1; CDR3 protein: CASSLVPVTDTQYF; CDR3 DNA: TGCGCCAGCAGCTTGGTCCCCGTCACAGATACGCAGTATTTT
J gene: TRBJ1-2; clone size: .; D gene: TRBD1; V gene: TRBV5-1; CDR3 protein: CASSFRTGDPGYTF; CDR3 DNA: TGCGCCAGCAGCTTCAGGACAGGGGATCCTGGCTACACCTTC
J gene: TRBJ2-3; clone size: many; D gene: TRBD2; V gene: TRBV9; CDR3 protein: CASSVSLAGGHSTQYF; CDR3 DNA: TGTGCCAGCAGCGTATCCCTAGCGGGAGGCCATAGTACGCAGTATTTT
J gene: TRBJ1-4; clone size: .; D gene: TRBD1; V gene: TRBV30; CDR3 protein: CAWSVDRVNKDNEKLFF; CDR3 DNA: TGTGCCTGGAGTGTCGACAGGGTGAACAAGGATAATGAAAAACTGTTTTTT
J gene: TRBJ1-2; clone size: .; D gene: .; V gene: TRBV18; CDR3 protein: CASSPARQGSSTYGYTF; CDR3 DNA: TGTGCCAGCTCACCAGCTCGGCAGGGCAGTTCAACCTATGGCTACACCTTC
J gene: TRBJ2-7; clone size: once; D gene: TRBD2; V gene: TRBV28; CDR3 protein: CASTSHSSGSTYEQYF; CDR3 DNA: TGTGCCAGCACCTCCCACTCCAGCGGGAGCACTTACGAGCAGTACTTC
J gene: TRBJ1-2; clone size: few; D gene: TRBD1; V gene: TRBV7-2; CDR3 protein: CASSSNRGLGYTF; CDR3 DNA: TGTGCCAGCAGCTCCAACAGGGGGCTGGGCTACACCTTC
J gene: TRBJ1-1; clone size: .; D gene: .; V gene: TRBV19; CDR3 protein: CASSIGTVNTEAFF; CDR3 DNA: TGTGCCAGTAGTATAGGGACAGTGAACACTGAAGCTTTCTTT
J gene: TRBJ2-6; clone size: .; D gene: .; V gene: TRBV28; CDR3 protein: CASTDPSRKGAPGANVLTF; CDR3 DNA: TGTGCCAGCACGGACCCCTCACGAAAGGGAGCCCCTGGGGCCAACGTCCTGACTTTC
J gene: TRBJ1-5; clone size: .; D gene: .; V gene: TRBV7-6; CDR3 protein: CASSFGQDQPQHF; CDR3 DNA: TGTGCCAGCAGCTTTGGCCAGGATCAGCCCCAGCATTTT
J gene: TRBJ1-1; clone size: .; D gene: .; V gene: TRBV5-8; CDR3 protein: CASREAAEAFF; CDR3 DNA: TGTGCCAGCAGGGAGGCCGCTGAAGCTTTCTTT
J gene: TRBJ1-6; clone size: once; D gene: TRBD1; V gene: TRBV7-9; CDR3 protein: CASSSGQGSSYNSPLHF; CDR3 DNA: TGTGCCAGCAGCTCGGGACAGGGAAGCTCCTATAATTCACCCCTCCACTTT
J gene: TRBJ2-4; clone size: many; D gene: .; V gene: TRBV5-1; CDR3 protein: CASSLSAGRNIQYF; CDR3 DNA: TGCGCCAGCAGCTTGTCGGCGGGAAGGAACATTCAGTACTTC